Listed below are T cell receptor beta chains from one sample, sequenced in a study of blood T cell repertoires in COVID-19. TCRdb's copy holds only in-frame clones and misses some; the assay was immunoSEQ multiplex PCR. The table includes some 390,000 clones, around 87% detected once. Sequenced: PBMCs or T cells enriched from blood (not recorded which). These receptors were collected from a man aged 25-45 years who had recovered from COVID-19. Both conserved end residues are part of each CDR3. Fields, in order: D gene, clone size, V gene, J gene, CDR3 protein, CDR3 DNA. A D gene is named only where the DNA matches it firmly. The listing skips clone size in some rows; elsewhere it reads once, few, many or a size class.

D gene: NA
clone size: NA
V gene: TRBV5-1
J gene: TRBJ2-5
CDR3 protein: CASSLPIGVQETQYF
CDR3 DNA: TGCGCCAGCAGCCTTCCTATTGGAGTCCAAGAGACCCAGTACTTC

D gene: TRBD1
clone size: NA
V gene: TRBV27
J gene: TRBJ2-7
CDR3 protein: CASSLSAGGFHEQYF
CDR3 DNA: TGTGCCAGCAGTTTATCGGCAGGGGGATTTCACGAGCAGTACTTC

D gene: NA
clone size: NA
V gene: TRBV2
J gene: TRBJ1-5
CDR3 protein: CASSDREGRPQHF
CDR3 DNA: TGTGCCAGCAGTGACAGGGAAGGCCGGCCCCAGCATTTT

D gene: NA
clone size: NA
V gene: TRBV7-9
J gene: TRBJ2-5
CDR3 protein: CASSLARGGIVQETQYF
CDR3 DNA: TGTGCCAGCAGCTTAGCGAGGGGCGGGATCGTCCAAGAGACCCAGTACTTC

D gene: NA
clone size: NA
V gene: TRBV7-3
J gene: TRBJ2-1
CDR3 protein: CASSFSSNNEQFF
CDR3 DNA: TGTGCCAGCAGCTTCTCGAGCAACAATGAGCAGTTCTTC

D gene: NA
clone size: NA
V gene: TRBV30
J gene: TRBJ2-6
CDR3 protein: CASPTGALSGANVLTF
CDR3 DNA: TGTGCCTCCCCGACAGGTGCTCTCTCTGGGGCCAACGTCCTGACTTTC

D gene: NA
clone size: NA
V gene: TRBV2
J gene: TRBJ1-2
CDR3 protein: CASKSRTSNYGYTF
CDR3 DNA: TGTGCCAGCAAGTCGAGAACCTCTAACTATGGCTACACCTTC

D gene: TRBD2
clone size: NA
V gene: TRBV5-1
J gene: TRBJ2-1
CDR3 protein: CASSSSGSLYNEQFF
CDR3 DNA: TGCGCCAGCAGCTCTAGCGGGAGTTTGTACAATGAGCAGTTCTTC

D gene: NA
clone size: NA
V gene: TRBV4-1
J gene: TRBJ2-5
CDR3 protein: CASSQDRGGVGQETQYF
CDR3 DNA: TGCGCCAGCAGCCAAGATAGGGGGGGGGTCGGCCAAGAGACCCAGTACTTC

D gene: TRBD2
clone size: NA
V gene: TRBV28
J gene: TRBJ2-4
CDR3 protein: CASSRSGTSGRENIQYF
CDR3 DNA: TGTGCCAGCAGTCGATCCGGGACTAGCGGGAGAGAAAACATTCAGTACTTC

D gene: NA
clone size: few
V gene: TRBV28
J gene: TRBJ1-4
CDR3 protein: CASSLGAGPLEKLFF
CDR3 DNA: TGTGCCAGCAGTTTAGGGGCAGGGCCTCTTGAAAAACTGTTTTTT

D gene: TRBD2
clone size: NA
V gene: TRBV19
J gene: TRBJ2-7
CDR3 protein: CASSVATSGTSYEQYF
CDR3 DNA: TGTGCCAGTAGTGTCGCCACTAGCGGTACTTCCTACGAGCAGTACTTC

D gene: TRBD2
clone size: NA
V gene: TRBV5-1
J gene: TRBJ2-5
CDR3 protein: CASSLRPAGGQETQYF
CDR3 DNA: TGCGCCAGCAGCTTGCGCCCAGCGGGAGGGCAAGAGACCCAGTACTTC

D gene: TRBD2
clone size: NA
V gene: TRBV4-1
J gene: TRBJ2-7
CDR3 protein: CASSQVVAGGSKEQYF
CDR3 DNA: TGCGCCAGCAGCCAAGTGGTAGCGGGAGGATCGAAAGAGCAGTACTTC

D gene: TRBD1
clone size: few
V gene: TRBV2
J gene: TRBJ2-7
CDR3 protein: CASSPRGTGVNEQYF
CDR3 DNA: TGTGCCAGCAGTCCGAGGGGGACAGGGGTGAACGAGCAGTACTTC

D gene: NA
clone size: NA
V gene: TRBV30
J gene: TRBJ1-3
CDR3 protein: CAWSSEAGNTIYF
CDR3 DNA: TGTGCCTGGAGTTCAGAAGCTGGAAACACCATATATTTT

D gene: NA
clone size: few
V gene: TRBV5-1
J gene: TRBJ1-6
CDR3 protein: CASRKSGVNSPLHF
CDR3 DNA: TGCGCCAGTCGAAAGTCAGGGGTTAATTCACCCCTCCACTTT

D gene: TRBD1
clone size: NA
V gene: TRBV7-8
J gene: TRBJ1-6
CDR3 protein: CASSRLGGTGDNSPLHF
CDR3 DNA: TGTGCCAGCAGCCGCTTAGGTGGGACAGGTGATAATTCACCCCTCCACTTT

D gene: TRBD1
clone size: NA
V gene: TRBV27
J gene: TRBJ2-1
CDR3 protein: CASSLLDRNYNEQFF
CDR3 DNA: TGTGCCAGCAGTCTATTGGACAGGAACTACAATGAGCAGTTCTTC

D gene: NA
clone size: NA
V gene: TRBV6-5
J gene: TRBJ1-1
CDR3 protein: CASSLDSLNTEAFF
CDR3 DNA: TGTGCCAGCAGTCTAGACAGCTTGAACACTGAAGCTTTCTTT

D gene: TRBD1
clone size: NA
V gene: TRBV7-6
J gene: TRBJ1-2
CDR3 protein: CASSAQGARVGYTF
CDR3 DNA: TGTGCCAGCAGCGCACAGGGGGCCAGGGTTGGCTACACCTTC

D gene: NA
clone size: NA
V gene: TRBV27
J gene: TRBJ2-5
CDR3 protein: CASSPAEAVKKTQYF
CDR3 DNA: TGTGCCAGCAGTCCCGCCGAGGCTGTCAAGAAGACCCAGTACTTC

D gene: NA
clone size: NA
V gene: TRBV19
J gene: TRBJ1-1
CDR3 protein: CASSRIAGGVLAEAFF
CDR3 DNA: TGTGCCAGTAGCCGAATAGCTGGGGGGGTGTTAGCTGAAGCTTTCTTT

D gene: TRBD2
clone size: NA
V gene: TRBV10-3
J gene: TRBJ2-1
CDR3 protein: CAIRTTSGRNNEQFF
CDR3 DNA: TGTGCCATCAGAACGACTAGCGGGAGAAACAATGAGCAGTTCTTC

D gene: NA
clone size: NA
V gene: TRBV12-3/TRBV12-4
J gene: TRBJ1-3
CDR3 protein: CASSSYSGNTIYF
CDR3 DNA: TGTGCCAGCAGTTCCTACTCTGGAAACACCATATATTTT

D gene: TRBD1
clone size: once
V gene: TRBV18
J gene: TRBJ1-1
CDR3 protein: CASSPTATGQGTEAFF
CDR3 DNA: TGTGCCAGCTCACCGACCGCTACTGGACAGGGGACTGAAGCTTTCTTT